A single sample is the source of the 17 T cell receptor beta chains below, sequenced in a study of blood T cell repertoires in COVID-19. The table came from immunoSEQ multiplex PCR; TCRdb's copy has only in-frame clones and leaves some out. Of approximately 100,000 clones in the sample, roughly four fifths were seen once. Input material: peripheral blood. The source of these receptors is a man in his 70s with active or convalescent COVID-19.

The chain's CDR3 is CATDRRASSGNTIYF. CDR3 bases: TGTGCCACCGACCGGAGGGCGAGCTCTGGAAACACCATATATTTT. The chain recombines TRBV19 with TRBJ1-3; no definite D call. Germline V lookup: CDR1 LNHDA, CDR2 SQIVND (reference sequence). V shed 10 bases and J shed 0 bases, with 16 bases lying between them. CDR3 length equals 15 residues.

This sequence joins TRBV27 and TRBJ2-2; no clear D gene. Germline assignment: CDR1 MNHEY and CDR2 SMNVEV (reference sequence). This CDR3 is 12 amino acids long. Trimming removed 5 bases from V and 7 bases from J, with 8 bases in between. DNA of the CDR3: TGTGCCAGCAGTACACAGTACGGGGAGCTGTTTTTT. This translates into CASSTQYGELFF.

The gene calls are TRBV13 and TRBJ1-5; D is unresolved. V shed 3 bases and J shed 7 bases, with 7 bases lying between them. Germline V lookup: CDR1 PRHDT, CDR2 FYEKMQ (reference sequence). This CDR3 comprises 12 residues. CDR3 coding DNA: TGTGCCAGCAGCTTGGAGGGACAGCCCCAGCATTTT. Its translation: CASSLEGQPQHF.

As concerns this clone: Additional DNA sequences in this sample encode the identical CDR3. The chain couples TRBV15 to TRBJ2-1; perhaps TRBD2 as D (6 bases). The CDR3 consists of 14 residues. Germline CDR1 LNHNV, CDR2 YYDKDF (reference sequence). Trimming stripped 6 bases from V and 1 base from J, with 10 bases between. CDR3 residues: CATRGGGSYNEQFF. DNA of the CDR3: TGTGCCACCAGGGGGGGTGGGTCCTACAATGAGCAGTTCTTC.

DNA of the CDR3: TGTGCCAGCAGCTTGGAACTAGCGGGTCACGAGACCCAGTACTTC. It is translated as CASSLELAGHETQYF. The gene calls are TRBV5-6 and TRBJ2-5, with 9 bases fitting TRBD2. Germline CDR1 SGHDT, CDR2 YYEEEE. J lost 5 bases, V lost 0 bases, and 5 bases had no gene match. The CDR3 covers 15 residues.

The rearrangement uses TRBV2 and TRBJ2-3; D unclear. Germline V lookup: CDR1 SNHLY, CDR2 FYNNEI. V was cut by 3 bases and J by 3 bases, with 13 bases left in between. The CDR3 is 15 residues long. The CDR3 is CASSELAARTDTQYF. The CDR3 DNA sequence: TGTGCCAGCAGTGAGTTGGCGGCCCGGACAGATACGCAGTATTTT.

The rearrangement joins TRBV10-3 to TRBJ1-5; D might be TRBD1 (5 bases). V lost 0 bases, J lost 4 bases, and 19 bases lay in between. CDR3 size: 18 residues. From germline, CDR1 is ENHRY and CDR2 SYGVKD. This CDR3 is CAISESRALNGGNQPQHF. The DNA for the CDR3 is TGTGCCATCAGTGAGTCAAGAGCCCTCAACGGGGGAAATCAGCCCCAGCATTTT.

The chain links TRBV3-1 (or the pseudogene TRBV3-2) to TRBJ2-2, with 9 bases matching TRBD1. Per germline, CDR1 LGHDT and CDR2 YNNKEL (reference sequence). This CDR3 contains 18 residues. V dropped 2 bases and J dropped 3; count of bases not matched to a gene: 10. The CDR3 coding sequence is TGTGCCAGCAGCCAAAAGAGCCCCGGACAGGGGTACACCGGGGAGCTGTTTTTT. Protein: CASSQKSPGQGYTGELFF.

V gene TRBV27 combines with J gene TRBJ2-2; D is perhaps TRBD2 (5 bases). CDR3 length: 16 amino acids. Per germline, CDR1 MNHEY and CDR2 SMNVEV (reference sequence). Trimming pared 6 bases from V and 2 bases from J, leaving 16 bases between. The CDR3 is CASSPLSSGNTGELFF. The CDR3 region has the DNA TGTGCCAGCAGCCCCTTGTCGAGCGGAAACACCGGGGAGCTGTTTTTT.

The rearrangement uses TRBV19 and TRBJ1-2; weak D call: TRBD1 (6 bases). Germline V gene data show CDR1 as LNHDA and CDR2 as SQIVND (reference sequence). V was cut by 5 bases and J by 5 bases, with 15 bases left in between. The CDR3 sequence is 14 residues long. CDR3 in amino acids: CASSPRQDGYGYTF. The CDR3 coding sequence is TGTGCCAGTAGTCCACGACAGGATGGGTATGGCTACACCTTC.

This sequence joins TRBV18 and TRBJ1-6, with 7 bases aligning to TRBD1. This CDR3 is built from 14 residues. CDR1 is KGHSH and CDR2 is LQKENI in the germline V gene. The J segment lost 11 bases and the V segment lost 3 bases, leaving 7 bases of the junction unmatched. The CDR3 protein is CASSPSGQQTPLHF. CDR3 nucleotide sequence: TGTGCCAGCTCACCTTCGGGACAGCAAACACCCCTCCACTTT.

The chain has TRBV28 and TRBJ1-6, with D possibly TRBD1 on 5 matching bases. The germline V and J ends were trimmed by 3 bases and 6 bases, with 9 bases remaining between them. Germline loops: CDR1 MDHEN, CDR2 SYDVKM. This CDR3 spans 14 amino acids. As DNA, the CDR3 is TGTGCCAGCAGTTTTGACAGCACTAATTCACCCCTCCACTTT. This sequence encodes CASSFDSTNSPLHF.

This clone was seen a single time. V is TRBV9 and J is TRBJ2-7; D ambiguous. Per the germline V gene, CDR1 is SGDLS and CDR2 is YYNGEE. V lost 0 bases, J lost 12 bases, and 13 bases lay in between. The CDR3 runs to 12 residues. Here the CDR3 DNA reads TGTGCCAGCAGCGTAGTCGGTGGGCCACCGTACTTC. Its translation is CASSVVGGPPYF.

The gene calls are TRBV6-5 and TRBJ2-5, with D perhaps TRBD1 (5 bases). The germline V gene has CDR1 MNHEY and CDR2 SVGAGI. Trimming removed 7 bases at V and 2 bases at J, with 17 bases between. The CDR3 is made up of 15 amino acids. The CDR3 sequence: CASNQGADFQETQYF. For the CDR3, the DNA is TGTGCCAGCAATCAAGGGGCAGACTTTCAAGAGACCCAGTACTTC.

The CDR3 reads CAYRFGTSGGYNEQFF. The DNA for the CDR3 is TGTGCCTACAGATTCGGGACTAGCGGGGGGTACAATGAGCAGTTCTTC. The rearrangement uses TRBV30 and TRBJ2-1; 15 nucleotides line up with TRBD2. The CDR3 covers 16 residues. Per the germline V gene, CDR1 is GTSNPN and CDR2 is SVGIG (reference sequence). V shed 7 bases, J shed 4 bases, and the junction held 8 bases outside the gene matches.

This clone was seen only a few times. Written as DNA, the CDR3 is TGTGCCAGCTCACCGACAGAATTCAATGAGCAGTTCTTC. It codes for CASSPTEFNEQFF. The chain carries TRBV18 and TRBJ2-1; D possibly corresponds to TRBD1 (5 bases). The ends were cut back, 3 bases at V and 6 bases at J, with 9 bases in the middle. The CDR3 is 13 residues long. Germline CDR1 KGHSH, CDR2 LQKENI.

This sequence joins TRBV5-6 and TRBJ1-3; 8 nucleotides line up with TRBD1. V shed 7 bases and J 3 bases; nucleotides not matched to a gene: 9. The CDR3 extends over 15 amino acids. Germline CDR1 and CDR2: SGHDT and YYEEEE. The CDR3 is CASSRRTGLGNTIYF. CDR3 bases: TGTGCCAGCTCCCGGAGGACAGGGCTTGGAAACACCATATATTTT.